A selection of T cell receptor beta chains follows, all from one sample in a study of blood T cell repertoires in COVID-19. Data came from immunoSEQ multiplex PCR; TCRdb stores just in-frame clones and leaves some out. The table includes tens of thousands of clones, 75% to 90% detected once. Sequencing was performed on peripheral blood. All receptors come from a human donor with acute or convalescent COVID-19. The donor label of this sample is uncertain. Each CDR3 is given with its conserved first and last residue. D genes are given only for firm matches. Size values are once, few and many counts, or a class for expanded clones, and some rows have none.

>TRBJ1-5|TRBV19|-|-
CASSIARGSNQPQHF
TGTGCCAGTAGTATAGCCCGAGGGAGCAATCAGCCCCAGCATTTT
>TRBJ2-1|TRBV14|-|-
CASSPARGGEQFF
TGTGCCAGCAGCCCCGCTAGGGGGGGGGAGCAGTTCTTC
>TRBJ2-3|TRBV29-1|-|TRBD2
CSVAERGSTDTQYF
TGCAGCGTTGCCGAGCGGGGAAGCACAGATACGCAGTATTTT
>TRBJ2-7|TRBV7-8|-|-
CASSLLQGGYEQYF
TGTGCCAGCAGCCTACTACAGGGGGGGTACGAGCAGTACTTC
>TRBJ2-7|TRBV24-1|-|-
CATSQADFPYEQYF
TGTGCCACCTCTCAGGCGGACTTTCCGTACGAGCAGTACTTC
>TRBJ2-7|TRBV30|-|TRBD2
CAWSSPRGLAHYEQYF
TGTGCCTGGAGTTCCCCTCGGGGACTAGCCCACTACGAGCAGTACTTC
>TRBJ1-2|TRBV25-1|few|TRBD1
CASSESGGGDGGYTF
TGTGCCAGCAGTGAATCCGGAGGGGGCGATGGAGGCTACACCTTC
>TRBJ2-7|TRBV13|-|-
CASSLELAYEQYF
TGTGCCAGCAGCTTAGAACTAGCCTACGAGCAGTACTTC
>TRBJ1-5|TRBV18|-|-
CASSNQGRVHF
TGTGCCAGCTCCAACCAGGGCCGGGTGCATTTT
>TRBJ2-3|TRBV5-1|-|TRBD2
CASSLGFGRETDTQYF
TGCGCCAGCAGCTTGGGTTTCGGGAGGGAAACAGATACGCAGTATTTT
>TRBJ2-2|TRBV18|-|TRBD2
CASSSRLAVPGELFF
TGTGCCAGCTCATCCCGACTAGCCGTACCCGGGGAGCTGTTTTTT
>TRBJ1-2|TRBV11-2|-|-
CASSSNRGGYTF
TGTGCCAGCAGCTCCAACCGCGGTGGCTACACCTTC
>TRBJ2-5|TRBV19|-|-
CASSPGSMYQETQYF
TGTGCCAGTAGCCCCGGGTCCATGTACCAAGAGACCCAGTACTTC
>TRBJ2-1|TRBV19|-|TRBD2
CASSSSGRVGEQFF
TGTGCCAGTAGTTCTAGCGGGAGGGTGGGGGAGCAGTTCTTC
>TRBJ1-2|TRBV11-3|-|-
CASSDSGYGYTF
TGTGCCAGCAGCGATTCAGGGTATGGCTACACCTTC
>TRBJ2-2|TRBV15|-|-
CATSGVGGTGELFF
TGTGCCACCAGCGGAGTGGGGGGAACCGGGGAGCTGTTTTTT
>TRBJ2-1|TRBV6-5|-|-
CASRSRERSYNEQFF
TGTGCCAGCAGGTCCCGCGAGCGGAGTTACAATGAGCAGTTCTTC
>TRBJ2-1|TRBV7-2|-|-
CASSLSGNEQFF
TGTGCCAGTAGCTTGTCGGGCAATGAGCAGTTCTTC
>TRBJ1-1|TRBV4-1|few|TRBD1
CASSLDRATEAFF
TGCGCCAGCAGCCTCGACAGGGCGACTGAAGCTTTCTTT
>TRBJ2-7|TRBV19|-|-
CASSMHITYEQYF
TGTGCCAGTAGTATGCACATCACCTACGAGCAGTACTTC
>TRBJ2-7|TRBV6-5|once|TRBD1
CASTEGQGDYEQYF
TGTGCCAGCACCGAGGGCCAGGGGGATTACGAGCAGTACTTC
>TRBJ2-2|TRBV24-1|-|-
CATSESVPGDTNTGELFF
TGTGCCACCAGTGAGTCAGTTCCCGGGGACACGAACACCGGGGAGCTGTTTTTT
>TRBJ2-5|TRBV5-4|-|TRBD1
CASSSAGTGVRETQYF
TGTGCCAGCAGCTCAGCCGGGACAGGGGTCAGGGAGACCCAGTACTTC
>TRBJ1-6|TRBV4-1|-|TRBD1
CASSPDRGVPPLHF
TGCGCCAGCAGCCCTGACAGGGGAGTGCCACCCCTCCACTTT
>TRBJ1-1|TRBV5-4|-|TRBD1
CASSTRQGDWTEAFF
TGTGCCAGCAGCACTCGACAGGGGGACTGGACTGAAGCTTTCTTT
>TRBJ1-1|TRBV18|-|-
CASSLSERDTEAFF
TGTGCCAGCTCACTTTCGGAGAGGGACACTGAAGCTTTCTTT
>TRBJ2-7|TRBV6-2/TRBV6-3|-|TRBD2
CASSYSRLAGQTYEQYF
TGTGCCAGCAGTTACTCTCGGCTAGCGGGTCAAACCTACGAGCAGTACTTC
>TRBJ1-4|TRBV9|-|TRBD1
CASSFQGAGEKLFF
TGTGCCAGCAGTTTTCAGGGGGCTGGAGAAAAACTGTTTTTT
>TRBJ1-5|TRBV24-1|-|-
CATSDQGEQPQHF
TGTGCCACCAGTGACCAGGGTGAGCAGCCCCAGCATTTT
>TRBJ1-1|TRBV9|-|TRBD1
CASSPGGTGGIEAFF
TGTGCCAGCAGCCCTGGCGGAACAGGGGGAATTGAAGCTTTCTTT
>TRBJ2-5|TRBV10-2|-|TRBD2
CASSESGGRGGETQYF
TGCGCCAGCAGTGAGTCGGGCGGGAGAGGAGGGGAGACCCAGTACTTC
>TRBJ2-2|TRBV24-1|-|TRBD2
CATGSGGSAGELFF
TGTGCCACCGGAAGCGGGGGGTCCGCCGGGGAGCTGTTTTTT
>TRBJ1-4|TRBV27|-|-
CASRLQGSRNEKLFF
TGTGCCAGCAGGTTGCAGGGCAGCCGTAATGAAAAACTGTTTTTT
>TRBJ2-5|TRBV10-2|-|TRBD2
CASSGPGLAGLLGTETQYF
TGCGCCAGCAGTGGCCCGGGACTAGCGGGGCTCCTGGGCACGGAGACCCAGTACTTC
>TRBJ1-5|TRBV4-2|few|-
CASSQEGRTTDQPQHF
TGTGCCAGCAGCCAAGAAGGGAGGACGACCGATCAGCCCCAGCATTTT
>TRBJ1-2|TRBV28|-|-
CASTPPGGMGNNYGYTF
TGTGCCAGCACCCCACCGGGGGGGATGGGGAATAACTATGGCTACACCTTC
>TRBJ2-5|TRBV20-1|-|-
CSASATRDQETQYF
TGCAGTGCTAGTGCTACCAGGGACCAAGAGACCCAGTACTTC
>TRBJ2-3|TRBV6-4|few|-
CASKRDFYTDTQYF
TGTGCCAGCAAGAGGGACTTCTACACAGATACGCAGTATTTT
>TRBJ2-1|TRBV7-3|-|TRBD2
CASSNQGTTRHNEQFF
TGTGCCAGCAGCAACCAAGGGACTACAAGGCACAATGAGCAGTTCTTC
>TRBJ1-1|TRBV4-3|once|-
CASSQGTRTAEAFF
TGCGCCAGCAGCCAAGGCACCAGGACAGCTGAAGCTTTCTTT
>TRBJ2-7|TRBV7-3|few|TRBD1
CASSITGGGSYEQYF
TGTGCCAGCAGCATAACAGGGGGCGGTTCCTACGAGCAGTACTTC
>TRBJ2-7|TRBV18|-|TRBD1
CASSPRTGQGLHEQYF
TGTGCCAGCTCACCACGGACGGGACAGGGACTCCACGAGCAGTACTTC
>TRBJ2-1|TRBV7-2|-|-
CASSFPGRTRGQGNEQFF
TGTGCCAGCAGCTTCCCGGGTCGGACGAGGGGACAAGGCAATGAGCAGTTCTTC
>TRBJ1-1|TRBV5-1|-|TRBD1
CASSSTGGEAFF
TGCGCCAGCAGCTCAACAGGGGGAGAAGCTTTCTTT
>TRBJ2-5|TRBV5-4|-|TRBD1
CASSPGTGVQETQYF
TGTGCCAGCAGCCCCGGGACAGGGGTACAAGAGACCCAGTACTTC
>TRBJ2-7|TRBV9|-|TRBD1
CASSVLPDRGNEQYF
TGTGCCAGCAGCGTACTTCCCGACAGGGGAAACGAGCAGTACTTC
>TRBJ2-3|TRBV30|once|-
CAWTSGSSRGDTQYF
TGTGCCTGGACCTCCGGGTCCTCGCGTGGAGATACGCAGTATTTT
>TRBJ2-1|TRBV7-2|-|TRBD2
CASSLGLAGWSEQFF
TGTGCCAGCAGCCTAGGACTAGCGGGGTGGAGTGAGCAGTTCTTC
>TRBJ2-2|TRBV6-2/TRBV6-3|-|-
CASSLLSGDTGELFF
TGTGCCAGCAGTCTCCTCTCAGGGGACACCGGGGAGCTGTTTTTT
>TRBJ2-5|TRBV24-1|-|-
CATSDQNPGVSGTQYF
TGTGCCACCAGTGACCAAAATCCAGGGGTTTCGGGGACCCAGTACTTC
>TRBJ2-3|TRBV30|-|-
CAWSVRFGDKYF
TGTGCCTGGAGTGTACGTTTCGGGGACAAGTATTTT
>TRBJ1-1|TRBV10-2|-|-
CASSDISGIGMTEAFF
TGCGCCAGCAGTGATATATCAGGGATAGGCATGACTGAAGCTTTCTTT
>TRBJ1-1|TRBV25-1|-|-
CASRGGPGTEAFF
TGTGCCAGCAGGGGGGGGCCTGGGACTGAAGCTTTCTTT
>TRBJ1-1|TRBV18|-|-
CASSRDSGGAEAFF
TGTGCCAGCTCACGGGACTCCGGAGGTGCTGAAGCTTTCTTT
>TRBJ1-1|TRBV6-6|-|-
CASILSGGTEAFF
TGTGCCAGCATCCTGTCGGGAGGCACTGAAGCTTTCTTT
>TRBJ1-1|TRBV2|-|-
CASSDSETNTEAFF
TGTGCCAGCAGTGATTCAGAAACGAACACTGAAGCTTTCTTT
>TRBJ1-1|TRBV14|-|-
CASSQESRTEAFF
TGTGCCAGCAGCCAAGAAAGCAGGACTGAAGCTTTCTTT